The following is a T cell receptor (beta chain) sequence with its context. The sample comes from a study of blood T cell repertoires in COVID-19. Overall study: The analysed material was cDNA or gDNA that came from T cells, B-cell-depleted T cells, or PBMCs.

Original processing notes: The authors estimated nucleated cell counts from reference gene primer amplification. Measured with immunoSEQ multiplex PCR; TCRdb has only the in-frame clones, and not every one. V and J calls and clone size follow that table, whereas D and trimming were derived from the DNA. The table has 90,000 to 95,000 clones, 70% to 90% seen once. V lost 0 bases, J lost 5 bases, and 3 bases stayed unmatched. Germline lookup yields CDR1 SGHVS and CDR2 FQNEAQ. This CDR3 spans 16 amino acids. The rearrangement joins TRBV7-8 to TRBJ2-1, with 11 bases fitting TRBD2. Sequencing used peripheral blood. The TCR was taken from a woman between 70 and 85 years old with acute or convalescent COVID-19. DNA for the CDR3: TGTGCCAGCAGCTTAGCGCTAGCGGGGGGAAACAATGAGCAGTTCTTC. Its translation: CASSLALAGGNNEQFF. Together with reference TRBV7-8 and TRBJ2-1, the CDR3 gives the full variable domain: GAGVSQSPRYKVAKRGQDVALRCDPISGHVSLFWYQQALGQGPEFLTYFQNEAQLDKSGLPSDRFFAERPEGSVSTLKIQRTQQEDSAVYLCASSLALAGGNNEQFFGPGTRLTVL.